Below are 26 T cell receptor beta chains sequenced from a single sample in a study of OX40 agonist ivuxolimab in advanced cancers. The library was made by the immunoSEQ multiplex PCR assay. TCRdb limited this immuneACCESS table to in-frame rearrangements with V and J called. A share of clones is missing; checked studies link under half to unresolved V genes, and the rest is unexplained. The sample includes more than 60,000 clones, with about 90% observed a single time. The ten largest make up about 5% of the sample. The starting material was CD4+ or CD8+ T cells sorted from blood, obtained in a trial of the OX40 agonist ivuxolimab. The receptors here all came from an adult with an advanced solid tumor such as melanoma, head and neck, liver or kidney cancer.

V is TRBV9 and J is TRBJ2-2; D might be TRBD1 or TRBD2, each matching 5 bases. V shed 0 bases and J shed 7 bases, with 16 bases lying between them. Germline values: CDR1 SGDLS, CDR2 YYNGEE. The CDR3 sequence is 16 residues long. The CDR3 bases are TGTGCCAGCAGCGTAGGGCCGGAGACGGGGCACGGGGAGCTGTTTTTT. This encodes CASSVGPETGHGELFF.

The chain couples TRBV5-1 to TRBJ2-3, with 11 nucleotides matching TRBD2. Germline V gene sequence: CDR1 SGHRS, CDR2 YFSETQ. The V and J ends lost 1 base and 3 bases, in that order; junction bases with no gene match: 4. This CDR3 region has 16 residues. CDR3: CASSLFTSGSTDTQYF. CDR3 DNA sequence: TGCGCCAGCAGCTTGTTCACTAGCGGGAGTACAGATACGCAGTATTTT.

This chain joins TRBV28 and TRBJ2-7; D is perhaps TRBD1 (5 bases). V was trimmed by 4 bases and J by 5 bases, leaving 12 bases between them. This CDR3 contains 13 residues. The germline V gene has CDR1 MDHEN and CDR2 SYDVKM. CDR3 nucleotides: TGTGCCAGCAGTTGGCAGGGTACCAACGAGCAGTACTTC. Protein product: CASSWQGTNEQYF.

The rearrangement links TRBV6-1 to TRBJ2-1; D not resolved. Germline V gene data show CDR1 as MNHNS and CDR2 as SASEGT. V lost 6 bases to trimming and J lost 2 bases, with 11 bases between them. The CDR3 is 14 amino acids. The CDR3 nucleotides are TGTGCCAGCAGCCCCCCGGGCGCCTACAATGAGCAGTTCTTC. The encoded protein is CASSPPGAYNEQFF.

The V call is TRBV2, the J call TRBJ1-2, with D uncertain. The CDR3 is 14 residues long. Germline CDR1 is SNHLY and CDR2 is FYNNEI. The ends were cut back, 1 base at V and 4 bases at J, with 10 bases in the middle. CDR3 nucleotides: TGTGCCAGCAGTGAAGACCAGGTGGGCTATGGCTACACCTTC. Protein sequence: CASSEDQVGYGYTF.

V gene TRBV10-3 combines with J gene TRBJ1-4, with 8 positions matching TRBD1. Germline V lookup: CDR1 ENHRY, CDR2 SYGVKD. V was clipped by 4 bases and J by 12 bases; unmatched bases: 10. The CDR3 is made up of 14 amino acids. The CDR3 DNA sequence: TGTGCCATCAGTGTGGGGGACAGGTCCGAGGAACTGTTTTTT. This gives the protein CAISVGDRSEELFF.

This clone was seen a few times. The chain has TRBV18 and TRBJ1-1; a weak D match, TRBD1 (6 bases). The CDR3 totals 15 residues. Germline-derived CDR1 and CDR2 are KGHSH and LQKENI. V was pared by 5 bases and J by 4 bases, with 17 bases between. CDR3 sequence: CASSFKGGEGTEAFF. The CDR3 region has the DNA TGTGCCAGCTCATTCAAAGGGGGTGAGGGCACTGAAGCTTTCTTT.

This clone was seen only a few times. Other DNA sequences in this specimen translate into the identical CDR3. The chain uses TRBV18 and TRBJ1-1, with D maybe TRBD1 (5 bases). The CDR3 extends over 13 amino acids. V gave up 4 bases and J gave up 8 bases, with 14 bases separating them. Germline V gene lookup returns CDR1 KGHSH and CDR2 LQKENI. The CDR3 sequence: CASSRETGAEAFF. The DNA of the CDR3 is TGTGCCAGCTCACGGGAAACAGGAGCAGAAGCTTTCTTT.

The chain employs TRBV14 and TRBJ2-2, with D possibly being TRBD1 or TRBD2 (5 bases each). V was pared by 1 base and J by 3 bases, with 9 bases between. The CDR3 contains 15 residues. Germline V lookup: CDR1 SGHDN, CDR2 FVKESK. The DNA of the CDR3 is TGTGCCAGCAGCCAAGCCCGGGGCTACACCGGGGAGCTGTTTTTT. It specifies CASSQARGYTGELFF.

This clone appeared a single time. CDR3 loop: CASSLAGENTGELFF. The CDR3 region has the DNA TGCGCCAGCAGCTTGGCCGGAGAGAACACCGGGGAGCTGTTTTTT. This chain joins TRBV5-1 and TRBJ2-2; D gene uncertain. The CDR3 extends over 15 amino acids. The germline gives CDR1 SGHRS, CDR2 YFSETQ. Trimming shortened V by 0 bases and J by 1 base, and 7 bases separated the two germline ends. Complete variable domain (other parts from reference TRBV5-1 and TRBJ2-2): KAGVTQTPRYLIKTRGQQVTLSCSPISGHRSVSWYQQTPGQGLQFLFEYFSETQRNKGNFPGRFSGRQFSNSRSEMNVSTLELGDSALYLCASSLAGENTGELFFGEGSRLTVL.

This chain connects TRBV6-1 to TRBJ2-7, with 7 bases matching TRBD1. The CDR3 has 14 amino acids. V gave up 3 bases and J gave up 1 base; unmatched junction bases: 3. Germline loops: CDR1 MNHNS, CDR2 SASEGT. This CDR3 is CASSDQGQSYEQYF. The CDR3 DNA is TGTGCCAGCAGTGATCAGGGACAGTCCTACGAGCAGTACTTC.

The chain links TRBV18 to TRBJ1-5; D may be TRBD1 (5 bases). The CDR3 has 18 residues. V dropped 2 bases and J dropped 0 bases, with 17 bases sitting between them. Germline CDR1 is KGHSH and CDR2 is LQKENI. CDR3 sequence reads: CASSPAEGVVGSNQPQHF. The CDR3 DNA reads TGTGCCAGCTCACCAGCGGAAGGGGTAGTGGGTAGCAATCAGCCCCAGCATTTT. Supplemented by reference TRBV18 and TRBJ1-5, the full variable domain reads NAGVMQNPRHLVRRRGQEARLRCSPMKGHSHVYWYRQLPEEGLKFMVYLQKENIIDESGMPKERFSAEFPKEGPSILRIQQVVRGDSAAYFCASSPAEGVVGSNQPQHFGDGTRLSIL.

The V gene is TRBV9, the J gene TRBJ2-1, with 10 bases lining up with TRBD1. The V segment lost 0 bases and the J segment 3 bases; nucleotides outside the gene matches: 6. This CDR3 spans 17 amino acids. The germline V gene encodes CDR1 SGDLS and CDR2 YYNGEE. The CDR3 DNA reads as TGTGCCAGCAGCGTAGCTACCTGGGACAGGGGCTACAATGAGCAGTTCTTC. Protein sequence: CASSVATWDRGYNEQFF. The full variable domain, rest sourced from reference TRBV9 and TRBJ2-1, is DSGVTQTPKHLITATGQRVTLRCSPRSGDLSVYWYQQSLDQGLQFLIQYYNGEERAKGNILERFSAQQFPDLHSELNLSSLELGDSALYFCASSVATWDRGYNEQFFGPGTRLTVL.

This chain joins TRBV30 and TRBJ2-5; tentative D call: TRBD2 (6 bases). Germline V gene lookup returns CDR1 GTSNPN and CDR2 SVGIG (reference sequence). The CDR3 has 15 residues. The V gene lost 2 bases and the J gene lost 5 bases, with 18 bases spanning the gap. CDR3 in DNA: TGTGCCTGGAGTTGGACGGGACTCCTCAGGGAGACCCAGTACTTC. Amino acids: CAWSWTGLLRETQYF.

The J gene is TRBJ2-1, the V gene TRBV7-8; 9 bases are a match to TRBD2. The CDR3 is 16 residues long. The germline gives CDR1 SGHVS, CDR2 FQNEAQ. The junction had 12 bases not matched to a gene; V was cut back by 5 bases and J by 7 bases. In DNA, the CDR3 is TGTGCCAGCAGCACCCCACCTAGCGGGATTCGGAATGAGCAGTTCTTC. It codes for CASSTPPSGIRNEQFF.

The rearrangement uses TRBV18 and TRBJ1-4; D is undetermined. CDR1 is KGHSH, CDR2 LQKENI, per germline. The CDR3 length is 15 residues. V dropped 3 bases and J dropped 0 bases, with 8 bases sitting between them. CDR3 sequence (DNA): TGTGCCAGCTCACCGATCACAGCAACTAATGAAAAACTGTTTTTT. Translating gives CASSPITATNEKLFF.

The J gene is TRBJ1-1, the V gene TRBV10-3; D not certain. Between the trimmed V and J ends, which lost 3 bases and 11 bases, there was a span of 13 bases. CDR3 length: 12 amino acids. Germline V CDR1 and CDR2: ENHRY, SYGVKD. The CDR3 loop is CAISESRLNAFF. The CDR3 DNA is TGTGCCATCAGTGAATCCAGGCTGAATGCTTTCTTT.

This chain uses TRBV5-1 with TRBJ2-2; 9 bases are a match to TRBD2. The CDR3 covers 16 residues. The germline V gene encodes CDR1 SGHRS and CDR2 YFSETQ. The V and J ends lost 0 bases and 6 bases, in that order; junction bases with no gene match: 6. The CDR3 DNA follows: TGCGCCAGCAGCTTGGCAGGACTAGCGTCGGCCGGGGAGCTGTTTTTT. Its translation: CASSLAGLASAGELFF.

J is TRBJ1-1 and V is TRBV11-3, with D maybe TRBD1 (6 bases). Germline CDR1 reads SGHNT; CDR2 reads YENEEA. The CDR3 covers 13 residues. V was cut by 0 bases and J by 8 bases, with 10 bases left in between. CDR3 loop: CASSLDPDREAFF. Here the CDR3 DNA reads TGTGCCAGCAGCTTAGATCCCGACAGGGAAGCTTTCTTT.

This clone was seen a handful of times. V usage is TRBV6-1 and J usage is TRBJ2-1; D remains ambiguous. The V gene's germline CDR1 is MNHNS and CDR2 SASEGT. The germline V and J ends were trimmed by 6 bases and 0 bases, with 9 bases remaining between them. The length of the CDR3 is 14 residues. CDR3 protein: CASRGLSSYNEQFF. In DNA, the CDR3 is TGTGCCAGCAGGGGTCTCAGCTCCTACAATGAGCAGTTCTTC.

The chain links TRBV2 to TRBJ2-1; D is uncertain. Germline V lookup: CDR1 SNHLY, CDR2 FYNNEI. The CDR3 spans 14 residues. The V and J ends lost 6 bases and 4 bases respectively, with 13 bases between them. The CDR3 sequence: CASRAQLSYNEQFF. The CDR3 DNA reads as TGTGCCAGCAGGGCCCAACTTTCTTACAATGAGCAGTTCTTC.

The rearrangement uses TRBV11-1 and TRBJ2-2, with 10 bases matching TRBD2. The CDR3 runs 16 residues. V trimming: 4 bases; J trimming: 0 bases; junction bases outside the gene matches: 2. Germline CDR1 reads SGHAT; CDR2 reads FQDESV (reference sequence). For the CDR3, the DNA is TGTGCCAGCAGCTGGCTAGCGGGGGCGAACACCGGGGAGCTGTTTTTT. It specifies CASSWLAGANTGELFF. Full variable domain (missing parts from reference TRBV11-1 and TRBJ2-2): EAEVAQSPRYKITEKSQAVAFWCDPISGHATLYWYRQILGQGPELLVQFQDESVVDDSQLPKDRFSAERLKGVDSTLKIQPAELGDSAMYLCASSWLAGANTGELFFGEGSRLTVL.

This chain uses TRBV9 with TRBJ1-1, with 8 bases identical to TRBD1. The J segment lost 0 bases and the V segment lost 6 bases, leaving 10 bases of the junction unmatched. CDR1 and CDR2 (germline): SGDLS, YYNGEE. The CDR3 contains 16 residues. CDR3 nucleotides: TGTGCCAGCAAACCTGCGGCAGGGGGCCTGAACACTGAAGCTTTCTTT. Its protein product is CASKPAAGGLNTEAFF.

V gene TRBV6-6 combines with J gene TRBJ2-7; TRBD2 is a possible D gene (5 bases). V lost 2 bases and J 5 bases, leaving 7 bases between the germline ends. There are 12 residues in the CDR3. CDR1 and CDR2 (germline): MNHNY, SVGAGI (reference sequence). The CDR3 bases are TGTGCCAGCAGTTACCGGAGGCACGAGCAGTACTTC. It encodes CASSYRRHEQYF.

The J gene is TRBJ1-1, the V gene TRBV18; D might be TRBD1 (5 bases). V was trimmed by 4 bases and J by 3 bases, leaving 9 bases between them. The CDR3 has 13 residues. Germline V gene sequence: CDR1 KGHSH, CDR2 LQKENI. CDR3 region: CASSQMGDTEAFF. Here the CDR3 DNA reads TGTGCCAGCTCACAGATGGGGGACACTGAAGCTTTCTTT.

The chain links TRBV15 to TRBJ1-6; 9 nucleotides line up with TRBD1. Losses at the gene ends were 3 bases for V and 7 bases for J; bases not matched to a gene: 7. The CDR3 contains 16 residues. Germline CDR1 and CDR2: LNHNV and YYDKDF (reference sequence). The CDR3 sequence: CATSSLQGAWNSPLHF. The CDR3 DNA reads TGTGCCACCAGCAGCTTACAGGGGGCCTGGAATTCACCCCTCCACTTT.